Sequencing of this TCR beta chain was carried out in a study of cytomegalovirus exposure and HLA in healthy donors. CDR3 length: 13 residues. Germline CDR1 and CDR2: MNHEY and SVGAGI. The ends lost 6 bases at V and 1 base at J; junction bases unmatched: 3. The PCR contained 60 Vbeta and 13 Jbeta primers. Produced via immunoSEQ multiplex PCR; TCRdb's table is partial and in-frame only. This sample has roughly 120,000 clones, with roughly 80% found just once. The clonotype was recovered from a woman in her thirties in good health and CMV-seronegative. This chain uses TRBV6-5 with TRBJ2-7; 7 bases align to TRBD1. Sequencing used PBMCs. In nucleotides, the CDR3 is TGTGCCAGCAGGATGACAGGGTCCTACGAGCAGTACTTC. It translates to CASRMTGSYEQYF.